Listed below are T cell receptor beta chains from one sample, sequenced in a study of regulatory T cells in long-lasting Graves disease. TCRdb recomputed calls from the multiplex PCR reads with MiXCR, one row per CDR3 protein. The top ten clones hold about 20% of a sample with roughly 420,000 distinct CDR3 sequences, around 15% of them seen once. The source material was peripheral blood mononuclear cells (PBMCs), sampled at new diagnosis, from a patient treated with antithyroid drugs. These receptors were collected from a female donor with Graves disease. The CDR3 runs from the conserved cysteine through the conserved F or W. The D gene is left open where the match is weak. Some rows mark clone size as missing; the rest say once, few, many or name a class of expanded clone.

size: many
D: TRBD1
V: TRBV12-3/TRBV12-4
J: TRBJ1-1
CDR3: CASSPSEQGGKAFF
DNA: TGTGCCAGCAGTCCCAGTGAACAGGGGGGAAAGGCTTTCTTT

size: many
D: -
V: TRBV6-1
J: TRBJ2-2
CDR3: CASNIFRDTGELFF
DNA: TGTGCCAGCAACATATTCCGGGACACCGGGGAGCTGTTTTTT

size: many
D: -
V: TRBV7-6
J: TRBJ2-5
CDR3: CASSFSSATLGGTQYF
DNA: TGTGCCAGCAGCTTCAGTAGCGCGACCTTGGGGGGGACCCAGTACTTC

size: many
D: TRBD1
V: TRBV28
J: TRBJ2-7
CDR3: CASKKGTALNEQYF
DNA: TGTGCCAGCAAGAAAGGGACAGCTCTTAACGAGCAGTACTTC

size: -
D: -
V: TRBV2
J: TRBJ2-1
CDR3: CASSTEGGLEQFF
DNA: TGTGCCAGCAGCACGGAGGGCGGGTTGGAGCAGTTCTTC

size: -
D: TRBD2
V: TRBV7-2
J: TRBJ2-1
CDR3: CASTNFVAGSGVGQFF
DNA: TGTGCCAGCACCAATTTTGTAGCGGGGTCTGGGGTGGGGCAGTTCTTC

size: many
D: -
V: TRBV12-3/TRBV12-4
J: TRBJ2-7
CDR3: CASSIGPEQYF
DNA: TGTGCCAGCAGTATCGGGCCCGAGCAGTACTTC

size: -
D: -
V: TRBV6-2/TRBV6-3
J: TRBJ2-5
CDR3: CASSYTGSNEQYF
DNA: TGTGCCAGCAGTTATACGGGGAGCAATGAGCAGTACTTC

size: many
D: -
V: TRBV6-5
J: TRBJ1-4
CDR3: CASSYNAGSRGTNEKLFF
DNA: TGTGCCAGCAGTTACAATGCCGGGTCACGGGGGACTAATGAAAAACTGTTTTTT

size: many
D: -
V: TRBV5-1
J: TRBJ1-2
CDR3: CASSLGLTPRNYGYTF
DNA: TGCGCCAGCAGCTTGGGACTGACCCCACGTAACTATGGCTACACCTTC

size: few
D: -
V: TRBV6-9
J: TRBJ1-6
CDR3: CASSSIRDGASSYNSPLHF
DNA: TGTGCCAGCAGTTCGATCCGGGACGGCGCCAGCTCCTATAATTCACCCCTCCACTTT

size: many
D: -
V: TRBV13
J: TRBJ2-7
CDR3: CASGFTGARKDEQYF
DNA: TGTGCCAGCGGGTTCACGGGGGCAAGGAAGGACGAGCAGTACTTC

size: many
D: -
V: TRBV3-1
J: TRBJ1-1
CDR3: CASSLGRELGQAFF
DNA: TGTGCCAGCAGCCTGGGTCGGGAGCTGGGGCAAGCTTTCTTT

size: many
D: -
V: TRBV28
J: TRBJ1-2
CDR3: CASDEPGLEDGYTF
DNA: TGTGCCAGCGATGAACCGGGACTCGAGGATGGCTACACCTTC

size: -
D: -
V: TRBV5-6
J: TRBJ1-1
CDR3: CVSIGGAEAFF
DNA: TGTGTCAGCATTGGTGGGGCTGAAGCTTTCTTT

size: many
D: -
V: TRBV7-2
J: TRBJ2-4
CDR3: CASSLPGRGGNIQYF
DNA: TGTGCCAGCAGCCTACCTGGTCGAGGGGGAAACATTCAGTACTTC

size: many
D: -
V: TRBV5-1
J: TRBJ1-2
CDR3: CASSLGPEKVVGYTF
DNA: TGCGCCAGCAGCTTGGGGCCGGAGAAGGTAGTTGGCTACACCTTC

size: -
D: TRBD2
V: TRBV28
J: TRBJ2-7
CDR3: CASSLGIRSGSAGSYEQYF
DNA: TGTGCCAGCAGTTTAGGTATCCGGAGCGGGAGCGCAGGGAGCTACGAGCAGTACTTC

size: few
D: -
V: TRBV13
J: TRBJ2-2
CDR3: CASSLRRAAGELFF
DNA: TGTGCCAGCAGCTTAAGAAGGGCTGCCGGGGAGCTGTTTTTT

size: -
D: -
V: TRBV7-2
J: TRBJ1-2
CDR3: CASSSSSVPKRALDYGYTF
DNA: TGTGCCAGCAGCTCCTCTTCCGTACCGAAGCGCGCCCTCGACTATGGCTACACCTTC

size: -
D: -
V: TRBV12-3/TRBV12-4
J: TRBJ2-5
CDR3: CASSSLLAGETQYF
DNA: TGTGCCAGCAGTTCTTTACTAGCAGGGGAGACCCAGTACTTC

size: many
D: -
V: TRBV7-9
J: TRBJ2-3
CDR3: CASSSRARSTDTQYF
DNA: TGTGCCAGCAGCTCGCGGGCCCGGAGCACAGATACGCAGTATTTT

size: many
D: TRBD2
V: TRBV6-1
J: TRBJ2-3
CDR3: CASRNLGTSGREGTDTQYF
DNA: TGTGCCAGCAGGAACCTAGGGACTAGCGGGAGAGAAGGCACAGATACGCAGTATTTT

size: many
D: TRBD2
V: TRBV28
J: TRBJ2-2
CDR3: CATWTRGTGELFF
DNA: TGTGCCACCTGGACTAGGGGCACCGGGGAGCTGTTTTTT

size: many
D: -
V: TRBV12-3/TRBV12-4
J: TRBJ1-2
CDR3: CASSPRLFHGYTF
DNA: TGTGCCAGCAGTCCTCGGCTTTTCCATGGCTACACCTTC

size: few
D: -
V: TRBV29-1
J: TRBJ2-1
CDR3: CSVEWGGAEQFF
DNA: TGCAGCGTTGAGTGGGGGGGGGCGGAGCAGTTCTTC

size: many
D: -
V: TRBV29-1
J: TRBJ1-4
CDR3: CSVSGTTTNEKLFF
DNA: TGCAGCGTAAGTGGGACAACAACTAATGAAAAACTGTTTTTT

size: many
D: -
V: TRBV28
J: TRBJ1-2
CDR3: CASSLLGTLSLYGYTF
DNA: TGTGCCAGCAGTTTACTGGGGACCTTGAGCCTTTATGGCTACACCTTC

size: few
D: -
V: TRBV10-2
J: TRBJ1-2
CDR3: CASWGGGYYGYTF
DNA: TGCGCCAGTTGGGGGGGGGGGTACTATGGCTACACCTTC

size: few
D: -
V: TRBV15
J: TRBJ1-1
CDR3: CATSSIGQKTEAFF
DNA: TGTGCCACCAGCAGCATAGGGCAAAAAACTGAAGCTTTCTTT

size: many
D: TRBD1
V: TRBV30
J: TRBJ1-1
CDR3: CAWKAGGMNTEAFF
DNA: TGTGCCTGGAAGGCAGGGGGAATGAACACTGAAGCTTTCTTT

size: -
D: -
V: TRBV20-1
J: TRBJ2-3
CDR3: CRAAAPSTDTQYF
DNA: TGCAGGGCGGCCGCTCCTTCAACAGATACGCAGTATTTT

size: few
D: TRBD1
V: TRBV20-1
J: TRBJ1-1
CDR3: CSARLQGGSGNTEAFF
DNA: TGCAGTGCTCGACTTCAGGGGGGCAGTGGGAACACTGAAGCTTTCTTT

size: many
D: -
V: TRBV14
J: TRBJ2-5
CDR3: CASSQGQVETQYF
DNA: TGTGCCAGCAGCCAAGGACAGGTCGAGACCCAGTACTTC

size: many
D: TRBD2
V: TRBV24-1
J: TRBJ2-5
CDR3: CATSARTSFQETQYF
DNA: TGTGCCACCAGTGCCAGGACTAGTTTTCAAGAGACCCAGTACTTC

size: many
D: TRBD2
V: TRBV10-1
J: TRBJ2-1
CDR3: CASSSGGLAAEQFF
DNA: TGCGCCAGCAGTAGCGGGGGGTTGGCGGCTGAGCAGTTCTTC

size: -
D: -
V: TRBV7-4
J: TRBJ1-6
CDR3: CASSIVRGAGMDSPLHF
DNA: TGTGCCAGCAGCATCGTCCGGGGGGCAGGGATGGATTCACCCCTCCACTTT

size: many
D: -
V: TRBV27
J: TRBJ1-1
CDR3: CASSFGGRPNTEAFF
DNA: TGTGCCAGCAGTTTCGGGGGACGGCCGAACACTGAAGCTTTCTTT

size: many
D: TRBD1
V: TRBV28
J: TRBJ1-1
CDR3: CASIEGGWGTEAFF
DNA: TGTGCCAGCATCGAAGGGGGCTGGGGCACTGAAGCTTTCTTT

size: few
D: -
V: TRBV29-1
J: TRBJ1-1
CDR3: CSVEDGILQSGTEAFF
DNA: TGCAGCGTTGAAGATGGTATCCTGCAGTCGGGTACTGAAGCTTTCTTT

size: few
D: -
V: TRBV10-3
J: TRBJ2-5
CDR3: CAISVGGEYQETQYF
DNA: TGTGCCATCAGTGTCGGAGGCGAGTACCAAGAGACCCAGTACTTC

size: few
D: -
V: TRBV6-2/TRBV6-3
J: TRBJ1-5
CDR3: CASSLPGTAFNQPQHF
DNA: TGTGCCAGCAGCCTACCCGGGACGGCTTTTAATCAGCCCCAGCATTTT

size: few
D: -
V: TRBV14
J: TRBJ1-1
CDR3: CASSQRGRFEAFF
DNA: TGTGCCAGCAGCCAGAGGGGTAGGTTTGAAGCTTTCTTT

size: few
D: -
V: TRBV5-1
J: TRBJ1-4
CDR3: CASSLVGTLSEKLFF
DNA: TGCGCCAGCAGCTTGGTTGGAACCTTGAGTGAAAAACTGTTTTTT

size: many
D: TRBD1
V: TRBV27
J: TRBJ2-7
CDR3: CASSPRGQSNEQYF
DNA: TGTGCCAGCAGTCCCCGGGGACAGTCGAACGAGCAGTACTTC

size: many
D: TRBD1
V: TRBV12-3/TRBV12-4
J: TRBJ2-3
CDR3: CASSLGQGGTDTQYF
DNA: TGTGCCAGCAGTTTGGGACAGGGAGGCACAGATACGCAGTATTTT

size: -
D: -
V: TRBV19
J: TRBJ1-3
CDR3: CASSMIQGDYSGNTIYF
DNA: TGTGCCAGTAGTATGATTCAAGGGGACTACTCTGGAAACACCATATATTTT

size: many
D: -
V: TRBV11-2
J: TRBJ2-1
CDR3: CASSRDPEGRPEQFF
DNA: TGTGCCAGCAGCCGAGACCCCGAGGGGCGACCGGAGCAGTTCTTC

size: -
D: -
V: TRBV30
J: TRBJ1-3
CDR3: CAWSVTATGNTIYF
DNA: TGTGCCTGGAGTGTGACTGCTACTGGAAACACCATATATTTT

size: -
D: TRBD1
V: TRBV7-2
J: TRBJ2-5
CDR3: CASSWYRDSTKETQYF
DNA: TGTGCCAGCAGCTGGTACCGGGACAGCACAAAAGAGACCCAGTACTTC

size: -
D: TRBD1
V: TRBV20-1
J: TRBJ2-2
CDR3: CSAATDRVYTGELFF
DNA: TGCAGTGCTGCCACGGACAGGGTTTACACCGGGGAGCTGTTTTTT

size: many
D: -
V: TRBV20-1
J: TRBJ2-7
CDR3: CSARDLAAPSYEQYF
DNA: TGCAGTGCTAGAGATCTGGCGGCACCATCCTACGAGCAGTACTTC

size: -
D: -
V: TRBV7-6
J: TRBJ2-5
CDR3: CASSRGSLVQETQYF
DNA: TGTGCCAGCAGCCGAGGTAGCCTAGTCCAAGAGACCCAGTACTTC

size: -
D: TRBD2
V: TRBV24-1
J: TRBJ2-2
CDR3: CATSDLAGESTGELFF
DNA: TGTGCCACCAGTGATCTAGCGGGAGAAAGCACCGGGGAGCTGTTTTTT